This T cell receptor (beta chain) appears in the sequencing data of a study of shared clonotypes between healthy human individuals. About the study: The donor group consisted of two women and three men, aged 18 to 49.

Roughly 200 ng DNA, 30,000 to 35,000 T cell genomes, went into each sorted-subset replicate PCR. Under the authors' procedure: Filtering differed since immunoSEQ provided only junctions, with no quality scores. Repertoires were generated with immunoSEQ multiplex PCR, while TCRdb's copy carries only in-frame clones and drops some. That table is the source of V, J and clone size, and D and trimming were worked out from the DNA. The sample consists of roughly 2.6 million clones, around nine tenths of them appearing once. Germline V CDR1 and CDR2: KGHSH, LQKENI. V was pared by 6 bases and J by 5 bases, with 10 bases of the junction left unmatched. The CDR3 is 15 amino acids. The donors were all Caucasian adults (living in Nashville, Tennessee).

The specimen was naive CD4+ T cells sorted from blood. Subset given: CD45RA+ positively selected. The sequence was collected from a man younger than 35 in good health. The chain uses TRBV18 and TRBJ2-1, with TRBD1 identical over 7 bases. CDR3 protein: CASSPDRSLDNEQFF. CDR3 nucleotides: TGTGCCAGCTCGCCGGACAGGTCATTGGACAATGAGCAGTTCTTC. Together with reference TRBV18 and TRBJ2-1, the CDR3 gives the full variable domain: NAGVMQNPRHLVRRRGQEARLRCSPMKGHSHVYWYRQLPEEGLKFMVYLQKENIIDESGMPKERFSAEFPKEGPSILRIQQVVRGDSAAYFCASSPDRSLDNEQFFGPGTRLTVL.